This T cell receptor (beta chain) derives from a study of shared clonotypes between healthy human individuals. Some clones are missing from TCRdb's copy, which holds only in-frame ones; the method was immunoSEQ multiplex PCR. The sample includes about 380,000 clones, 90% to 98% of them seen just once. Unmatched junction bases numbered 13, after V lost 4 bases and J lost 6 bases. In germline, CDR1 is MGHRA, CDR2 YSYEKL. The CDR3 sequence is 17 residues long. The chain couples TRBV4-1 to TRBJ2-1; 9 bases are a match to TRBD1. The clonotype was recovered from a man younger than 45 in good health. The sample was memory CD8+ T cells sorted from blood. Subset of the sample: CD45RO+ cells pooled with CCR7-negative TemRA cells. The CDR3 DNA reads TGCGCCAGCAGCCCACAAACCGGGACAGGGATGTGCAATGAGCAGTTCTTC. Its protein is CASSPQTGTGMCNEQFF.